Detailed here is one T cell receptor beta chain. Sequencing was performed with immunoSEQ multiplex PCR; in TCRdb, only in-frame clones are kept and a portion is missing. There are more than 150,000 clones in the sample; 83% occur only once, and approximately 6.5% lies in the top ten. Trimming at V came to 4 bases and at J to 2 bases, leaving 6 bases not matched to a gene. The germline CDR1 and CDR2 sequences are SGHNT and YYREEE (reference sequence). The CDR3 sequence is 17 residues long. This entry comes from a study of blood T cell repertoires in COVID-19. Study information: COVID-19 samples, acute and convalescent, were from the United States, Italy and Spain.

The source material was peripheral blood. This sequence originates from a woman aged 35 to 49 with acute or convalescent COVID-19. The V gene is TRBV5-4, the J gene TRBJ2-2, with 12 nucleotides matching TRBD2. CDR3 sequence (DNA): TGTGCCAGCAGCCCAGGGGGACTAGCGGGTAACACCGGGGAGCTGTTTTTT. As protein: CASSPGGLAGNTGELFF. The complete variable domain, with remaining parts taken from reference TRBV5-4 and TRBJ2-2, reads ETGVTQSPTHLIKTRGQQVTLRCSSQSGHNTVSWYQQALGQGPQFIFQYYREEENGRGNFPPRFSGLQFPNYSSELNVNALELDDSALYLCASSPGGLAGNTGELFFGEGSRLTVL.